The 21 T cell receptor beta chains given below trace back to one sample, sequenced in a study of T cell responses to AZD1222 COVID-19 vaccine. Measured with immunoSEQ multiplex PCR; TCRdb has only the in-frame clones, and not every one. The table includes 130,000 to 150,000 clones, just under 95% detected once. The sequenced sample was peripheral blood, obtained after recovery from COVID-19. Receptor source: an adult who had recovered from COVID-19.

V and J are TRBV19 and TRBJ1-5; maybe TRBD1 (6 bases). The CDR3 consists of 18 residues. V shed 3 bases and J shed 1 base, with 19 bases lying between them. The germline CDR1 and CDR2 sequences are LNHDA and SQIVND (reference sequence). In DNA form, the CDR3 reads TGTGCCAGTAGTATTGGACGGGGGACACAGGGAAGCAATCAGCCCCAGCATTTT. Encoded protein: CASSIGRGTQGSNQPQHF.

The chain uses TRBV25-1 and TRBJ2-7, with D perhaps TRBD1 (6 bases). The CDR3 covers 15 residues. Germline lookup yields CDR1 MGHDK and CDR2 SYGVNS. Deletions cut 4 bases from V and 4 bases from J, with 17 bases between. CDR3: CASSGSGTPPYEQYF. In DNA, the CDR3 is TGTGCCAGCAGTGGTTCCGGGACACCTCCATACGAGCAGTACTTC.

V is TRBV10-2 and J is TRBJ2-7; 7 bases map to TRBD2. The CDR3 consists of 13 residues. Germline assignment: CDR1 WSHSY and CDR2 SAAADI. Germline trimming cut 6 bases from V and 6 bases from J; bases unmatched to any gene: 8. This CDR3 is CASSRGESGEQYF. As DNA, the CDR3 is TGCGCCAGCAGCCGGGGGGAGTCGGGCGAGCAGTACTTC.

The chain employs TRBV28 and TRBJ1-6; tentatively, D is TRBD1 (6 bases). The CDR3 contains 15 residues. V was shortened by 5 bases and J by 0 bases, with 8 bases between the two germline ends. CDR1 and CDR2 from the germline V gene are MDHEN and SYDVKM. This CDR3 reads CASSPRGSYNSPLHF. The CDR3 nucleotides read TGTGCCAGCAGTCCCAGGGGCTCCTATAATTCACCCCTCCACTTT.

This chain uses TRBV9 with TRBJ2-5, with 9 bases matching TRBD2. Germline CDR1 and CDR2: SGDLS and YYNGEE. The V segment lost 0 bases and the J segment 3 bases; nucleotides outside the gene matches: 15. The length of the CDR3 is 19 residues. This chain's CDR3 is CASSVAVAGGPFGKETQYF. CDR3 in DNA: TGTGCCAGCAGCGTAGCGGTTGCGGGAGGGCCCTTTGGTAAAGAGACCCAGTACTTC.

This clone was seen more than once but under ten times. The chain recombines TRBV5-1 with TRBJ1-1; 7 bases map to TRBD1. Looked up from germline, CDR1 is SGHRS and CDR2 is YFSETQ. The CDR3 extends over 16 amino acids. J lost 6 bases, V lost 6 bases, and 17 bases had no gene match. The CDR3 loop reads CASTGTASTARAEAFF. CDR3 nucleotide sequence: TGCGCCAGCACCGGGACAGCCTCGACCGCGAGAGCTGAAGCTTTCTTT. The whole variable domain, filled in from reference TRBV5-1 and TRBJ1-1, reads KAGVTQTPRYLIKTRGQQVTLSCSPISGHRSVSWYQQTPGQGLQFLFEYFSETQRNKGNFPGRFSGRQFSNSRSEMNVSTLELGDSALYLCASTGTASTARAEAFFGQGTRLTVV.

This clone was picked up one time. The V and J genes are TRBV28 and TRBJ2-1, with 7 bases fitting TRBD2. The germline gives CDR1 MDHEN, CDR2 SYDVKM. Losses at the gene ends were 5 bases for V and 1 base for J; bases not matched to a gene: 11. There are 17 residues in the CDR3. The CDR3 loop reads CASSDELASLSYNEQFF. The CDR3 region has the DNA TGTGCCAGCAGTGATGAACTAGCGAGCCTATCCTACAATGAGCAGTTCTTC.

The genes are TRBV3-1 (or the pseudogene TRBV3-2) and TRBJ1-3; D is undetermined. Per the germline V gene, CDR1 is LGHDT and CDR2 is YNNKEL (reference sequence). V lost 0 bases to trimming and J lost 4 bases, with 4 bases between them. The CDR3 runs 13 residues. The CDR3: CASSQDRGNTIYF. The CDR3 bases are TGTGCCAGCAGCCAAGACAGGGGAAACACCATATATTTT.

This clone was seen just once. The chain is built from TRBV27 and TRBJ2-1, with 9 bases fitting TRBD2. CDR1 is MNHEY and CDR2 is SMNVEV in the germline V gene (reference sequence). The CDR3 covers 14 residues. J was trimmed by 3 bases and V by 6 bases; bases with no gene match: 3. CDR3 protein: CASRPSGIYNEQFF. The CDR3 DNA reads TGTGCCAGCAGACCTAGCGGGATCTACAATGAGCAGTTCTTC.

This chain joins TRBV29-1 and TRBJ2-2; D is unresolved. CDR3 length equals 12 residues. Germline V gene sequence: CDR1 SQVTM, CDR2 ANQGSEA. Deletions cut 4 bases from V and 4 bases from J, with 7 bases between. CDR3 bases: TGCAGCGTTGCCACAAGCACCGGGGAGCTGTTTTTT. Translated: CSVATSTGELFF.

The chain couples TRBV21-1 to TRBJ2-7; no DNA check was done on the table's D call, TRBD2. TRBV21-1 represents a pseudogene. CDR3 length equals 15 residues. The CDR3 spells CASSKWEGSFNEQYF. Written as DNA, the CDR3 is TGTGCCAGCAGCAAATGGGAGGGTTCATTTAACGAGCAGTACTTC.

This clone was seen a single time. The DNA for the CDR3 is TGTGCCAGCAGCCGGGGGACTAGCGGGAGCTACGAGCAGTACTTC. Its protein is CASSRGTSGSYEQYF. The chain carries TRBV16 and TRBJ2-7; TRBD2 agrees at 14 bases. The trim removed 4 bases at V and 3 bases at J, leaving 2 bases unmatched. The CDR3 is 15 amino acids. In germline, CDR1 is KGHSY, CDR2 FQNENV.

The J gene is TRBJ2-2, the V gene TRBV9; 7 nucleotides match TRBD2. Trimming cost V 0 bases and J 5 bases; bases outside gene matches: 4. Germline loops: CDR1 SGDLS, CDR2 YYNGEE. The CDR3 runs 15 residues. The CDR3 DNA sequence: TGTGCCAGCAGCGTAGCCGGGAGGCTAACCGGGGAGCTGTTTTTT. Translating it yields CASSVAGRLTGELFF.

CDR3 bases: TGTGCCAGCAGATCCACGGGAAACACCATATATTTT. Translated, it gives CASRSTGNTIYF. The genes are TRBV27 and TRBJ1-3; D unclear. Trimming removed 6 bases from V and 4 bases from J, with 7 bases in between. CDR3 length: 12 amino acids. Germline V lookup: CDR1 MNHEY, CDR2 SMNVEV (reference sequence).

The chain uses TRBV2 and TRBJ1-4; D unresolved. Germline V gene data show CDR1 as SNHLY and CDR2 as FYNNEI. This CDR3 has 14 residues. Trimming shortened V by 7 bases and J by 0 bases, and 9 bases separated the two germline ends. This CDR3 is CASIPRATNEKLFF. CDR3 bases: TGTGCCAGCATACCCCGGGCAACTAATGAAAAACTGTTTTTT.

The chain carries TRBV5-1 and TRBJ2-2, with TRBD2 identical over 7 bases. V lost 1 base to trimming and J lost 7 bases; unmatched junction nucleotides: 4. The CDR3 spans 14 residues. From germline, CDR1 is SGHRS and CDR2 YFSETQ. The CDR3 loop reads CASSLQGEGGELFF. Written as DNA, the CDR3 is TGCGCCAGCAGCTTGCAAGGGGAGGGCGGGGAGCTGTTTTTT.

This chain links TRBV6-5 with TRBJ2-7; 7 nucleotides line up with TRBD2. Unmatched junction bases numbered 3, after V lost 2 bases and J lost 2 bases. The CDR3 length is 14 residues. Germline values: CDR1 MNHEY, CDR2 SVGAGI. CDR3: CASSYQRGAYEQYF. CDR3 nucleotide sequence: TGTGCCAGCAGTTACCAGCGGGGAGCCTACGAGCAGTACTTC.

This chain uses TRBV29-1 with TRBJ2-3; 7 bases match TRBD1. The CDR3 covers 14 residues. V lost 4 bases to trimming and J lost 3 bases; unmatched junction nucleotides: 7. CDR1 is SQVTM, CDR2 ANQGSEA, per germline. The CDR3 nucleotides read TGCAGCGTTGGTGAGGGGGCCTGGACAGATACGCAGTATTTT. As protein: CSVGEGAWTDTQYF.

The rearrangement uses TRBV5-8 and TRBJ1-1; no reliable D call. Germline loops: CDR1 SGHTS, CDR2 YDEGEE. The length of the CDR3 is 11 residues. V shed 7 bases and J shed 6 bases, with 10 bases lying between them. Written as DNA, the CDR3 is TGTGCCAGCTCCTTAATCCCTGAAGCTTTCTTT. Protein sequence: CASSLIPEAFF.

The chain employs TRBV5-1 and TRBJ1-1, with a weak D call TRBD1 (5 bases). Deletions cut 4 bases from V and 2 bases from J, with 12 bases between. CDR1 and CDR2 from the germline V gene are SGHRS and YFSETQ. This CDR3 comprises 14 residues. The CDR3 sequence: CASSEGVGNTEAFF. In DNA form, the CDR3 reads TGCGCCAGCAGCGAAGGGGTAGGAAACACTGAAGCTTTCTTT.

The genes are TRBV30 and TRBJ2-7; TRBD1 matches at 8 bases. Germline loops: CDR1 GTSNPN, CDR2 SVGIG (reference sequence). This CDR3 region has 13 residues. After removal of 4 bases from V and 7 bases from J, the junction contained 9 bases not matched to a gene. The CDR3, as DNA: TGTGCCTGGACAGGGGGCGGAGGGGGGGAGCAGTACTTC. Its protein is CAWTGGGGGEQYF.